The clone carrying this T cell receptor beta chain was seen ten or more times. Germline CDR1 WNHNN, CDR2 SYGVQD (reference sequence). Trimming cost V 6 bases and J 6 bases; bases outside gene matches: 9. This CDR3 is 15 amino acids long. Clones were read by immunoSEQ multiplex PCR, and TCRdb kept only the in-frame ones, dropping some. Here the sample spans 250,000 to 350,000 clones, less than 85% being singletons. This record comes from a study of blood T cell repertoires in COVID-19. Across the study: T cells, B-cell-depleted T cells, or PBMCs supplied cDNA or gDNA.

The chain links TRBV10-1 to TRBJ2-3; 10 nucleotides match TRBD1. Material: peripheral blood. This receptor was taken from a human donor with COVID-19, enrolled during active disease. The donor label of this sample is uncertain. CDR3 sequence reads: CASSDPGQGRDTQYF. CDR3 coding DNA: TGCGCCAGCAGCGACCCGGGACAGGGGAGGGATACGCAGTATTTT.